One and the same sample provided the 17 T cell receptor beta chains below, sequenced in a study. TCRdb itself ran the RT-PCR reads through MiXCR, one entry per CDR3 protein. The table has more than 550,000 distinct CDR3 sequences, about 14% seen once; the top ten hold around 3.3%. The sequenced material came from memory CD4+ T cells from blood. The receptors originated from a female donor in good health, serving as a healthy control.

This clonotype has only a few counts. This chain uses TRBV9 with TRBJ1-2; TRBD1 agrees at 8 bases. The germline V gene encodes CDR1 SGDLS and CDR2 YYNGEE. V was pared by 0 bases and J by 2 bases, with 6 bases of the junction left unmatched. The CDR3 runs 16 residues. The CDR3 bases are TGTGCCAGCAGCGTAGAAGACAGGGGATGGAACTATGGCTACACCTTC. Protein: CASSVEDRGWNYGYTF. The whole variable domain, remainder taken from reference TRBV9 and TRBJ1-2, is DSGVTQTPKHLITATGQRVTLRCSPRSGDLSVYWYQQSLDQGLQFLIQYYNGEERAKGNILERFSAQQFPDLHSELNLSSLELGDSALYFCASSVEDRGWNYGYTFGSGTRLTVV.

This clonotype was counted between two and nine times. This chain uses TRBV7-8 with TRBJ1-2; D ambiguous. V dropped 5 bases and J dropped 3 bases, with 7 bases sitting between them. This CDR3 region has 12 residues. CDR1 and CDR2 (germline): SGHVS, FQNEAQ. This CDR3 is CASSPWDYGYTF. CDR3 nucleotide sequence: TGTGCCAGCAGCCCATGGGACTATGGCTACACCTTC. The full variable domain, completed using reference TRBV7-8 and TRBJ1-2, is GAGVSQSPRYKVAKRGQDVALRCDPISGHVSLFWYQQALGQGPEFLTYFQNEAQLDKSGLPSDRFFAERPEGSVSTLKIQRTQQEDSAVYLCASSPWDYGYTFGSGTRLTVV.

In this sample, this clonotype turned up many times. This rearrangement joins TRBV7-2 to TRBJ2-3; 16 bases align to TRBD2. CDR1 and CDR2 (germline): SGHTA, FQGNSA. V was clipped by 4 bases and J by 2 bases; unmatched bases: 15. CDR3 size: 21 residues. CDR3 sequence (DNA): TGTGCCAGCAGCTCGGCTCTGAGGGGACTAGCGGGAGGGGGTTACACAGATACGCAGTATTTT. Translated: CASSSALRGLAGGGYTDTQYF.

In its sample, this clonotype was seen a few times. The V and J genes are TRBV24-1 and TRBJ2-5, with 7 bases fitting TRBD1. Germline V gene lookup returns CDR1 KGHDR and CDR2 SFDVKD. J was trimmed by 3 bases and V by 2 bases; bases with no gene match: 8. The CDR3 totals 16 residues. CDR3 in amino acids: CATSDSYRGVEETQYF. CDR3 coding DNA: TGTGCCACCAGTGATTCCTACAGGGGAGTGGAAGAGACCCAGTACTTC.

In the case of this clonotype: A read error may be the cause here, since a much bigger clone is one base away. V and J are TRBV7-9 and TRBJ2-7; maybe TRBD1 (8 bases). CDR1 and CDR2 from the germline V gene are SEHNR and FQNEAQ (reference sequence). Trimming removed 5 bases from V and 7 bases from J, with 18 bases in between. CDR3 length: 14 amino acids. The CDR3 region is CASSTGGGLQEQYF. CDR3 bases: TGTGCCAGCAGCACAGGGGGGGGACTCCAGGAGCAGTACTTC.

This clonotype has ten or more counts. CDR3 in DNA: TGTGCCATCAGTGCGAGCGGGGGGAGTTCCTACAATGAGCAGTTCTTC. It specifies CAISASGGSSYNEQFF. This chain uses TRBV10-3 with TRBJ2-1, with 9 bases fitting TRBD2. The CDR3 runs 16 residues. V lost 4 bases, J lost 1 base, and 5 bases stayed unmatched. The germline CDR1 and CDR2 sequences are ENHRY and SYGVKD.

The table lists this clonotype with many counts. The V gene is TRBV7-3, the J gene TRBJ2-3; D may be TRBD2 (6 bases). V gave up 3 bases and J gave up 4 bases, with 11 bases separating them. CDR3 length: 14 residues. Germline V gene data show CDR1 as SGHTA and CDR2 as FQGTGA. The DNA for the CDR3 is TGTGCCAGCAGCTTCGGGGGAGGCCCAGATACGCAGTATTTT. Its translation is CASSFGGGPDTQYF.

This clonotype was counted a few times. The V call is TRBV27, the J call TRBJ1-5, with D unresolved. V was shortened by 2 bases and J by 3 bases, with 11 bases between the two germline ends. Germline assignment: CDR1 MNHEY and CDR2 SMNVEV (reference sequence). The CDR3 spans 15 residues. The CDR3 region has the DNA TGTGCCAGCAGTTTAGGAGGACGGACCAATCAGCCCCAGCATTTT. It specifies CASSLGGRTNQPQHF.

This clonotype appeared a few times. The rearrangement joins TRBV27 to TRBJ1-5; 7 bases fit TRBD1. J lost 0 bases, V lost 6 bases, and 11 bases had no gene match. The CDR3 runs 17 residues. From germline, CDR1 is MNHEY and CDR2 SMNVEV (reference sequence). CDR3 region: CASRIRGDRASNQPQHF. The DNA for the CDR3 is TGTGCCAGCAGAATAAGAGGGGACAGAGCTAGCAATCAGCCCCAGCATTTT.

This clonotype occurred many times. This chain connects TRBV20-1 to TRBJ2-2; no clear D gene. V was pared by 2 bases and J by 4 bases, with 14 bases between. CDR1 DFQATT and CDR2 SNEGSKA come from the germline V gene (reference sequence). The CDR3 is made up of 15 amino acids. CDR3 sequence (DNA): TGCAGTGCTAGACCGGAGTTTTCGACCACCGGGGAGCTGTTTTTT. Its protein is CSARPEFSTTGELFF.

This clonotype appeared many times. V and J are TRBV7-3 and TRBJ1-2, with 7 bases matching TRBD1. The trim removed 5 bases at V and 4 bases at J, leaving 4 bases unmatched. This CDR3 comprises 13 residues. Germline assignment: CDR1 SGHTA and CDR2 FQGTGA. CDR3 sequence (DNA): TGTGCCAGCAGCCCAGGGGACAGCTATGGCTACACCTTC. Its protein product is CASSPGDSYGYTF.

This sequence joins TRBV5-6 and TRBJ1-6; a possible D gene is TRBD1 (5 bases). The CDR3 runs 12 residues. CDR1 is SGHDT and CDR2 is YYEEEE in the germline V gene. V lost 1 base to trimming and J lost 10 bases, with 6 bases between them. This CDR3 is CASSLWGSPLHF. Written as DNA, the CDR3 is TGTGCCAGCAGCTTGTGGGGCTCACCCCTCCACTTT.

The gene calls are TRBV20-1 and TRBJ2-7; D gene unclear. Germline V gene lookup returns CDR1 DFQATT and CDR2 SNEGSKA (reference sequence). The germline V and J ends were trimmed by 6 bases and 4 bases, with 4 bases remaining between them. This CDR3 is built from 9 residues. Here the CDR3 reads CSASYEQYF. The CDR3 DNA follows: TGCAGTGCCTCTTACGAGCAGTACTTC.

In this sample, this clonotype turned up a few times. The chain carries TRBV7-6 and TRBJ1-3; no firm D call. CDR3 length: 16 amino acids. Germline assignment: CDR1 SGHVS and CDR2 FNYEAQ. Trimming shortened V by 4 bases and J by 1 base, and 14 bases separated the two germline ends. CDR3 sequence reads: CASSSTPSVSGNTIYF. DNA for the CDR3: TGTGCCAGCAGCTCCACCCCATCCGTATCTGGAAACACCATATATTTT.

The chain has TRBV28 and TRBJ2-7; the D gene is possibly TRBD1 (6 bases). V was cut by 6 bases and J by 1 base, with 16 bases left in between. Germline CDR1 is MDHEN and CDR2 is SYDVKM. The CDR3 has 15 residues. The CDR3 DNA reads TGTGCCAGCAGCAACCAGGGGTTCGGTTCCTACGAGCAGTACTTC. It specifies CASSNQGFGSYEQYF.

This clonotype turned up a few times. V gene TRBV20-1 combines with J gene TRBJ2-5; D remains ambiguous. There are 12 residues in the CDR3. Germline lookup yields CDR1 DFQATT and CDR2 SNEGSKA (reference sequence). With 6 bases removed from V and 0 bases from J, the gap between germline ends came to 8 bases. CDR3 sequence (DNA): TGCAGTGCAGCCTCGGACCAAGAGACCCAGTACTTC. It is translated as CSAASDQETQYF.

This clonotype was seen a handful of times. The chain uses TRBV18 and TRBJ2-7, with 7 bases lining up with TRBD1. J gave up 5 bases and V 3 bases, and 7 bases lay outside the gene matches. This CDR3 region has 14 residues. CDR1 and CDR2 from the germline V gene are KGHSH and LQKENI. This CDR3 is CASSPRQGFNEQYF. The CDR3 DNA reads TGTGCCAGCTCACCCCGACAGGGATTCAACGAGCAGTACTTC.